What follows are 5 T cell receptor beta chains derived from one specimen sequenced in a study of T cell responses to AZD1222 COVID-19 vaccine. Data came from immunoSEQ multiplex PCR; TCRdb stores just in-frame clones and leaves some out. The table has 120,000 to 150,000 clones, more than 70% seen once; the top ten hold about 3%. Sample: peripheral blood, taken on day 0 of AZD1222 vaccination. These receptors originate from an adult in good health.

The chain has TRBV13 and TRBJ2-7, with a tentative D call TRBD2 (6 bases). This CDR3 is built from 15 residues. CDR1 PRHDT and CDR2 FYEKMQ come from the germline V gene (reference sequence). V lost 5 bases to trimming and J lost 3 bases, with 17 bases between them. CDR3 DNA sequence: TGTGCCAGCAGCGAAAAGGCGGAGGGAGGCTACGAGCAGTACTTC. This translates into CASSEKAEGGYEQYF. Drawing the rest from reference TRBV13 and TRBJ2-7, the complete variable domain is AAGVIQSPRHLIKEKRETATLKCYPIPRHDTVYWYQQGPGQDPQFLISFYEKMQSDKGSIPDRFSAQQFSDYHSELNMSSLELGDSALYFCASSEKAEGGYEQYFGPGTRLTVT.

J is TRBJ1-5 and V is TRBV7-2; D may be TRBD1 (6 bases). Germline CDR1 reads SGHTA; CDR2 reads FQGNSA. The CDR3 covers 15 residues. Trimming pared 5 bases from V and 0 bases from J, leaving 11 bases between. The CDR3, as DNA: TGTGCCAGCAGCGAAAGACAGGTTAGCAATCAGCCCCAGCATTTT. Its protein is CASSERQVSNQPQHF.

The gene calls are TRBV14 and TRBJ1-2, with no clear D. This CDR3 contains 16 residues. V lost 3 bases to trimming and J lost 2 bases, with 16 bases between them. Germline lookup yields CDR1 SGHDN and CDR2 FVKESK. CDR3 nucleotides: TGTGCCAGCAGCCAGGCCCATGGTCGGGTAAACTATGGCTACACCTTC. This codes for CASSQAHGRVNYGYTF.

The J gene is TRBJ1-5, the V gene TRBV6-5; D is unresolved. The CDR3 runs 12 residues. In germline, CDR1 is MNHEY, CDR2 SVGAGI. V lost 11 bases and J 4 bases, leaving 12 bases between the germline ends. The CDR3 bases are TGTGCCGCAACAACGAATAATCAGCCCCAGCATTTT. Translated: CAATTNNQPQHF.

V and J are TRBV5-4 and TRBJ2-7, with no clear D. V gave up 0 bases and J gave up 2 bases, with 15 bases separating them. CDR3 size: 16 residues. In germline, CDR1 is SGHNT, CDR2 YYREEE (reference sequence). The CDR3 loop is CASSLGQPYQTYEQYF. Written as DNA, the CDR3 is TGTGCCAGCAGCTTGGGGCAGCCGTATCAGACCTACGAGCAGTACTTC.